The 3 T cell receptor beta chains below were found in one sample sequenced in a study of graft-versus-host responses after intestinal transplantation. No cognate antigen is known for these TCRs. TCRdb's table, derived via immunoSEQ multiplex PCR, lists solely in-frame clones and lacks some. Among about 90,000 clones listed, about nine tenths were seen once. The sequencing here drew on unstimulated CD4+ T cells sorted from spleen or lymph node cells, taken before transplant. The receptors shown here come from a human donor who was the organ donor for an intestinal transplant.

The genes are TRBV19 and TRBJ2-6, with D perhaps TRBD1 (6 bases). The V and J ends lost 6 bases and 0 bases respectively, with 12 bases between them. Germline V lookup: CDR1 LNHDA, CDR2 SQIVND (reference sequence). CDR3 size: 16 residues. The CDR3 spells CASSLQGYSGANVLTF. The CDR3 DNA is TGTGCCAGTAGCTTACAGGGATACTCTGGGGCCAACGTCCTGACTTTC.

This clone was found once. In nucleotides, the CDR3 is TGTGCCAGCAGCCCGATCCGGGACAACTCCTACGAGCAGTACTTC. The encoded protein is CASSPIRDNSYEQYF. This chain uses TRBV9 with TRBJ2-7; possible D gene TRBD1, 6 bases. The CDR3 runs 15 residues. CDR1 is SGDLS and CDR2 is YYNGEE in the germline V gene. V was cut by 4 bases and J by 0 bases, with 14 bases left in between.

V usage is TRBV6-5 and J usage is TRBJ1-4; perhaps TRBD1 as D (5 bases). This CDR3 spans 12 amino acids. Germline V gene sequence: CDR1 MNHEY, CDR2 SVGAGI. Trimming cost V 5 bases and J 8 bases, with 9 bases left between them. The CDR3 here is CASSLDREKLFF. In DNA, the CDR3 is TGTGCCAGCAGTCTCGACAGAGAAAAACTGTTTTTT.